The 9 T cell receptor beta chains given below trace back to one sample, sequenced in a study of T cell responses to AZD1222 COVID-19 vaccine. TCRdb's table, derived via immunoSEQ multiplex PCR, lists solely in-frame clones and lacks some. In the table there are 52,000 or so clones, 85% to 90% of which are singletons. This specimen consisted of peripheral blood, obtained on day 0 of MenACWY control vaccination. The receptors were sampled from an adult in good health.

The chain combines TRBV5-5 with TRBJ1-1; a possible D gene is TRBD1 (5 bases). Germline loops: CDR1 SGHKS, CDR2 YYEKEE (reference sequence). Trimming removed 3 bases from V and 1 base from J, with 13 bases in between. CDR3 length equals 15 residues. The CDR3: CASSSGGTPNTEAFF. In DNA form, the CDR3 reads TGTGCCAGCAGCTCCGGGGGGACTCCGAACACTGAAGCTTTCTTT.

V and J are TRBV6-5 and TRBJ2-7; 14 bases are a match to TRBD2. In germline, CDR1 is MNHEY, CDR2 SVGAGI. The CDR3 consists of 15 residues. Trimming took 7 bases from V and 7 from J; bases not matched to a gene: 9. CDR3 amino acids: CASTGIGLAGGEQYF. In DNA form, the CDR3 reads TGTGCCAGCACCGGGATTGGACTAGCGGGAGGTGAGCAGTACTTC.

This clone was seen a few times. This chain uses TRBV29-1 with TRBJ1-2; D remains unclear. V dropped 4 bases and J dropped 2 bases, with 20 bases sitting between them. The CDR3 is made up of 16 amino acids. CDR1 and CDR2 (germline): SQVTM, ANQGSEA. The CDR3 nucleotides are TGCAGCGTTGCAACTTCCCCCGGAGCTGGGAACTATGGCTACACCTTC. Protein sequence: CSVATSPGAGNYGYTF.

The V and J genes are TRBV19 and TRBJ1-4, with 10 nucleotides matching TRBD1. V gave up 5 bases and J gave up 5 bases; unmatched junction bases: 8. The CDR3 covers 16 residues. Germline V CDR1 and CDR2: LNHDA, SQIVND (reference sequence). CDR3 sequence: CASSGTGAVGNEKLFF. Written as DNA, the CDR3 is TGTGCCAGTAGTGGGACAGGGGCGGTCGGAAATGAAAAACTGTTTTTT.

The chain has TRBV5-4 and TRBJ1-2; D is unresolved. Germline V lookup: CDR1 SGHNT, CDR2 YYREEE (reference sequence). The V end was cut by 2 bases, the J end by 3 bases, with 8 bases between. The CDR3 spans 13 residues. This chain's CDR3 is CASSLKVDYGYTF. CDR3 sequence (DNA): TGTGCCAGCAGCTTAAAGGTCGACTATGGCTACACCTTC.

The CDR3 DNA is TGCAGCGGGTGGACTAGCTGGGGTGAGCAGTTCTTC. Translating it yields CSGWTSWGEQFF. V usage is TRBV29-1 and J usage is TRBJ2-1; 8 bases agree with TRBD2. Trimming cost V 7 bases and J 9 bases; bases outside gene matches: 8. CDR3 length: 12 amino acids. Per the germline V gene, CDR1 is SQVTM and CDR2 is ANQGSEA.

The rearrangement uses TRBV4-2 and TRBJ1-4; D is ambiguous. V was trimmed by 6 bases and J by 0 bases, leaving 8 bases between them. CDR3 length: 14 residues. Germline CDR1 reads LGHNA; CDR2 reads YNFKEQ. This chain's CDR3 is CASSPISTNEKLFF. In nucleotides, the CDR3 is TGTGCCAGCAGTCCCATCTCAACTAATGAAAAACTGTTTTTT.

V is TRBV7-2 and J is TRBJ1-3, with unresolved D. The ends were cut back, 5 bases at V and 0 bases at J, with 11 bases in the middle. This CDR3 region has 15 residues. Per germline, CDR1 SGHTA and CDR2 FQGNSA. This chain's CDR3 is CASSPPRSSGNTIYF. CDR3 DNA sequence: TGTGCCAGCAGCCCCCCTCGGTCCTCTGGAAACACCATATATTTT.

This clone was found once. The genes are TRBV18 and TRBJ2-2; TRBD2 matches at 10 bases. The junction had 4 bases not matched to a gene; V was cut back by 3 bases and J by 3 bases. The CDR3 consists of 16 residues. Germline V CDR1 and CDR2: KGHSH, LQKENI. CDR3 residues: CASSPRLAGDTGELFF. The CDR3 DNA follows: TGTGCCAGCTCACCGAGACTAGCGGGTGACACCGGGGAGCTGTTTTTT.